This entry lists 7 T cell receptor beta chains sequenced from one sample in a study of CD8+ T cells in alopecia areata. Following extraction, RNA underwent reverse transcription to cDNA, which served as the sequencing template. Data came from immunoSEQ multiplex PCR; TCRdb stores just in-frame clones and leaves some out. The repertoire holds approximately 7,400 clones, with around 60% as singletons. The treatment is: oral pan-JAK inhibitor, 5-10 mg twice daily. As part of sample collection, lesional scalp punch biopsies and peripheral blood were taken from alopecia areata patients. The sample was skin, taken at week 4, from a patient treated with tofacitinib. The source of these receptors is a human donor with alopecia areata.

The J gene is TRBJ2-7, the V gene TRBV4-1, with D perhaps TRBD2 (6 bases). Germline CDR1 reads MGHRA; CDR2 reads YSYEKL. The CDR3 has 14 amino acids. Trimming took 3 bases from V and 10 from J, leaving 19 bases between them. CDR3 DNA sequence: TGCGCCAGCAGCCAGACTAGGGGCCGGGAGCTTCAGTACTTC. Translating gives CASSQTRGRELQYF.

This chain connects TRBV7-7 to TRBJ2-5, with D perhaps TRBD2 (5 bases). Trimming removed 1 base from V and 9 bases from J, with 12 bases in between. This CDR3 is 13 amino acids long. Looked up from germline, CDR1 is SSHAT and CDR2 is FNYEAQ (reference sequence). In nucleotides, the CDR3 is TGTGCCAGCAGCTTAGGGCGCGGGCAAGCCCAGTACTTC. Amino acid sequence: CASSLGRGQAQYF.

This chain connects TRBV7-2 to TRBJ2-5; the D is unclear. V was clipped by 4 bases and J by 7 bases, with 13 bases between them. CDR1 and CDR2 (germline): SGHTA, FQGNSA. The CDR3 contains 13 residues. CDR3 in amino acids: CASSSLGPGTQYF. The CDR3 bases are TGTGCCAGCAGCTCCCTGGGTCCAGGGACCCAGTACTTC. Drawing the rest from reference TRBV7-2 and TRBJ2-5, the complete variable domain is GAGVSQSPSNKVTEKGKDVELRCDPISGHTALYWYRQSLGQGLEFLIYFQGNSAPDKSGLPSDRFSAERTGGSVSTLTIQRTQQEDSAVYLCASSSLGPGTQYFGPGTRLLVL.

The V call is TRBV5-1, the J call TRBJ2-5, with 8 bases matching TRBD2. This CDR3 contains 14 residues. With 7 bases clipped from V and 7 bases from J, the junction kept 12 bases outside the gene matches. Germline CDR1 SGHRS, CDR2 YFSETQ. The CDR3 sequence is CASLPSGSPATQYF. CDR3 sequence (DNA): TGCGCCAGCCTCCCCAGCGGGAGTCCGGCGACCCAGTACTTC.

This clone has a handful of counts. This sequence joins TRBV4-1 and TRBJ2-7; D is possibly TRBD1 (6 bases). Trimming took off 3 bases at V and 9 bases at J, with 27 bases between the two ends. This CDR3 comprises 17 residues. CDR1 and CDR2 from the germline V gene are MGHRA and YSYEKL. The CDR3 loop is CASSQNPRDTDSLRQYF. CDR3 coding DNA: TGCGCCAGCAGCCAGAATCCCCGGGACACCGACTCTTTACGGCAGTACTTC.

This clone appeared a few times. The chain uses TRBV7-2 and TRBJ2-7; 10 nucleotides align to TRBD2. V lost 1 base and J lost 0; bases outside the gene matches: 3. CDR3 length: 16 amino acids. Germline loops: CDR1 SGHTA, CDR2 FQGNSA. The CDR3 here is CASSLEGTSVSYEQYF. CDR3 in DNA: TGTGCCAGCAGCTTAGAAGGGACTAGCGTCTCCTACGAGCAGTACTTC.

The genes are TRBV5-4 and TRBJ2-7; D not certain. Germline values: CDR1 SGHNT, CDR2 YYREEE (reference sequence). V was pared by 0 bases and J by 5 bases, with 21 bases between. This CDR3 region has 17 residues. Here the CDR3 DNA reads TGTGCCAGCAGCTTGGCCGTTCTTTCGGGCGGTTCTGACGAGCAGTACTTC. Amino acid sequence: CASSLAVLSGGSDEQYF.